This T cell receptor beta chain was obtained from a study of T cells expressing NK-cell markers. This CDR3 comprises 16 residues. Germline CDR1 reads KGHSH; CDR2 reads LQKENI. Study findings and constraints: The contribution of dominant NKG2C+ clonotypes to CD8+ T cells in about 6 donors was about 1.0-7.5%.

Production of TCR beta cDNA relied on 5'RACE template switching with UMIs. TCRdb re-called the 5' RACE reads and gives one entry per CDR3 protein, without DNA. Found here are about 390,000 distinct CDR3 sequences; the top ten clones hold around a tenth. Regarding this clonotype: What it recognizes is unknown.

The TCR comes from a woman between 45 and 65 years old in good health. The chain is built from TRBV18 and TRBJ2-1; without DNA, the TCRdb call of TRBD2 cannot be checked. The sequenced sample was blood T cells: a sorted CD56 or NKG2C T cell subset, CD4+ or CD8+ T cells, or bulk PBMC T cells (not recorded which). CDR3 residues: CASSNRLAGDEHEQFF.